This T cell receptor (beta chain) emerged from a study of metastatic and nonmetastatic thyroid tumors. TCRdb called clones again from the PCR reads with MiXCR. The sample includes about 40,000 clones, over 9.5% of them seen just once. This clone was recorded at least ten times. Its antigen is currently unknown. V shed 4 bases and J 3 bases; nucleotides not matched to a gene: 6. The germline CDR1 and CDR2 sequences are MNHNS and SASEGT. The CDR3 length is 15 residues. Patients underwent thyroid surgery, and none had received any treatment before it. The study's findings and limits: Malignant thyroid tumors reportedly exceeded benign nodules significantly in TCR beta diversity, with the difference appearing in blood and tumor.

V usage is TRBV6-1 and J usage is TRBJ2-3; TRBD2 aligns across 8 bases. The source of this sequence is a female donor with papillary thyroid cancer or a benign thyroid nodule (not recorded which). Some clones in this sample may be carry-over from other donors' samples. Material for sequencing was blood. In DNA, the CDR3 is TGTGCCAGCAGTGTCGGAGCGGGAGCTACAGATACGCAGTATTTT. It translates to CASSVGAGATDTQYF.